This paragraph covers one TCR beta chain sequence. Its target is unknown. These data are taken from a study of CD8+CD57+ T cells in acquired aplastic anemia. Study conclusions and caveats: Patients did not significantly differ from controls in CD8+ Simpson's diversity.

Genomic DNA served as template for TCR beta VDJ and CDR3 profiling. TCRdb reprocessed the reads with MiXCR, giving one entry per CDR3 protein. The data show 55,000 to 80,000 distinct CDR3 sequences, approximately 51% seen once. The germline gives CDR1 SQVTM, CDR2 ANQGSEA. The CDR3 consists of 15 residues. Trimming stripped 0 bases from V and 4 bases from J, with 13 bases between. The source is a human donor in good health, serving as a control. The V gene is TRBV29-1, the J gene TRBJ1-3, with TRBD1 as a possible D gene (6 bases). Sequences were obtained from sorted CD4+, CD8+, or CD8+CD57+ T cells (not recorded which) from PBMCs. The CDR3 sequence: CSVEEFTGPGNTIYF. CDR3 sequence (DNA): TGCAGCGTTGAAGAATTTACAGGGCCGGGAAACACCATATATTTT.